The present T cell receptor (beta chain) was sequenced within a study of early stage breast cancer tumors. Study details: Each sample averaged around 9.4-fold read coverage.

V was clipped by 5 bases and J by 4 bases; unmatched bases: 3. Per germline, CDR1 SGHTA and CDR2 FQGNSA. This CDR3 contains 13 residues. Regarding the study as a whole: Tumors had approximately 2.4-fold higher T cell density than normal breast. Comparing each tissue with blood distinguished tumor from normal in most of the 16 patients.

For this clone: The antigen remains undetermined.

Using immunoSEQ multiplex PCR, the repertoire was profiled, and TCRdb retains in-frame clones only, with some absent. The data show roughly 57,000 clones, 75% to 95% seen once. The TCR sequence derives from a person between 70 and 80 years old with breast cancer. V is TRBV7-2 and J is TRBJ1-2; 8 nucleotides match TRBD1. The sequencing sample was made of blood. CDR3 residues: CASSLDRGYGYTF. CDR3 bases: TGTGCCAGCAGCCTCGACAGGGGCTATGGCTACACCTTC.